This is a list of T cell receptor beta chains from one sample in a study of PD-1 blockade in classical Hodgkin lymphoma. Sequenced by immunoSEQ multiplex PCR; TCRdb stores in-frame clones only, minus some. The top ten hold about 9% of the sample, which has roughly 40,000 clones, 75% to 90% seen once. The sample in question was peripheral blood mononuclear cells (PBMCs), obtained at baseline. The receptors come from a human donor with classical Hodgkin lymphoma. The CDR3 runs from the conserved cysteine through the conserved F or W. D genes are given only for firm matches. Size is omitted from some rows. Given values are once, few, many or a class for expanded clones.

clone size | J gene | D gene | V gene | CDR3 protein | CDR3 DNA
. | TRBJ2-3 | TRBD2 | TRBV5-4 | CASSFRTSGSTDTQYF | TGTGCCAGCAGCTTCCGAACTAGCGGATCCACAGATACGCAGTATTTT
. | TRBJ2-5 | TRBD1 | TRBV7-6 | CASSSGQGGETQYF | TGTGCCAGCAGCTCGGGACAGGGTGGGGAGACCCAGTACTTC
. | TRBJ1-1 | TRBD1 | TRBV18 | CASSRGQAAVNTEAFF | TGTGCCAGCTCACGAGGACAGGCAGCGGTGAACACTGAAGCTTTCTTT
. | TRBJ2-5 | . | TRBV10-3 | CAISELGARETQYF | TGTGCCATCAGTGAATTGGGGGCCAGGGAGACCCAGTACTTC
. | TRBJ2-1 | . | TRBV7-2 | CASSLSSGEYSEQFF | TGTGCCAGCAGCTTAAGTAGCGGAGAGTACAGTGAGCAGTTCTTC
. | TRBJ2-2 | TRBD1 | TRBV27 | CASSRRDSNPELFF | TGTGCCAGCAGTAGAAGGGACAGCAACCCCGAGCTGTTTTTT
. | TRBJ1-2 | . | TRBV1 | CTSRAKRCAKTYGYTF | TGCACCAGCAGAGCAAAACGTTGTGCGAAGACCTATGGCTACACCTTC
. | TRBJ2-7 | . | TRBV19 | CASSKGDGSSYEQYF | TGTGCCAGTAGTAAGGGAGACGGAAGCTCCTACGAGCAGTACTTC
. | TRBJ2-1 | . | TRBV6-5 | CASSLLTENNEQFF | TGTGCCAGCAGCCTCCTTACAGAGAACAATGAGCAGTTCTTC
. | TRBJ2-2 | . | TRBV9 | CASSPRGYRNTGELFF | TGTGCCAGCAGCCCGAGAGGATACCGGAACACCGGGGAGCTGTTTTTT
. | TRBJ2-1 | . | TRBV11-2 | CASSPLDWQYNEQFF | TGTGCCAGCAGCCCGCTCGACTGGCAATACAATGAGCAGTTCTTC
. | TRBJ2-6 | TRBD2 | TRBV15 | CATSTVRLAGGPQGANVLTF | TGTGCCACCAGCACAGTCCGACTAGCGGGAGGGCCACAAGGGGCCAACGTCCTGACTTTC
once | TRBJ2-7 | . | TRBV6-9 | CASSYLSPNDYEQYF | TGTGCCAGCAGTTACCTTTCCCCAAATGACTACGAGCAGTACTTC
. | TRBJ2-7 | TRBD2 | TRBV27 | CASSSGGAPTLYEQYF | TGTGCCAGCTCTTCGGGGGGGGCTCCTACACTCTACGAGCAGTACTTC
once | TRBJ2-6 | TRBD1 | TRBV7-6 | CASSLKPQGAFPGANVLTF | TGTGCCAGCAGCTTAAAGCCCCAGGGGGCTTTCCCTGGGGCCAACGTCCTGACTTTC
. | TRBJ2-3 | TRBD2 | TRBV27 | CASSLPSGRASTDTQYF | TGTGCCAGCAGTTTGCCTAGCGGGAGAGCTAGCACAGATACGCAGTATTTT
. | TRBJ1-2 | . | TRBV11-2 | CASSPRLGYGYTF | TGTGCCAGCAGCCCCCGGCTAGGCTATGGCTACACCTTC
. | TRBJ2-2 | . | TRBV18 | CASSPKRGTGANTGELFF | TGTGCCAGCTCACCTAAGAGGGGCACCGGCGCGAACACCGGGGAGCTGTTTTTT
. | TRBJ1-2 | TRBD1 | TRBV29-1 | CSVRQGLDYGYTF | TGCAGCGTCCGACAGGGGCTCGACTATGGCTACACCTTC
. | TRBJ2-7 | . | TRBV13 | CASSLGAGREQYF | TGTGCCAGCAGCTTAGGGGCAGGGCGCGAGCAGTACTTC